The TCR beta chain described here comes from a study of blood T cells in healthy people across ages. Sample-barcoded 5' priming and a J-beta primer mix drove a second PCR of roughly 6 to 12 cycles. One entry per CDR3 protein results from TCRdb running MiXCR on the 5' RACE reads. In the table there are approximately 490,000 distinct CDR3 sequences, 20% to 30% of which are singletons. CDR1 and CDR2 (germline): GTSNPN, SVGIG (reference sequence). Between the trimmed V and J ends, which lost 4 bases and 6 bases, there was a span of 10 bases. The CDR3 extends over 11 amino acids. These data also featured in a second study, about T cells of mothers and their children. That work adds: A few mothers and their six children, all healthy Caucasians, donated. Regardless of relatedness, pairs show thymic selection shaping TCR recombination output in a similar manner. It was observed that no persistent microchimeric T cell clones could be detected.

The chain combines TRBV30 with TRBJ2-7; D unclear. This TCR was sampled from a boy aged 10-17 years in good health. The sequencing input was blood. The CDR3 DNA reads as TGTGCCTGGACACGTGGCCGCGAGCAGTACTTC. This codes for CAWTRGREQYF.